This T cell receptor (beta chain) was recorded in a study of T cell changes during pregnancy in multiple sclerosis. Measured with immunoSEQ multiplex PCR; TCRdb has only the in-frame clones, and not every one. The profile covers around 70,000 clones, with roughly 92% appearing a single time and roughly 3.6% taken by the ten largest. Germline values: CDR1 SEHNR, CDR2 FQNEAQ (reference sequence). The CDR3 runs 13 residues. Trimming removed 1 base from V and 3 bases from J, with 7 bases in between. The sequencing used peripheral blood, collected after pregnancy. This chain joins TRBV7-9 and TRBJ2-7; TRBD1 might be the D (5 bases). The TCR sequence derives from a female donor in good health, enrolled as a control in a pregnancy study. CDR3 protein: CASSLETDYEQYF. CDR3 coding DNA: TGTGCCAGCAGCTTAGAGACAGACTACGAGCAGTACTTC.